This T cell receptor beta chain is from a study of beta chain features in type 1 diabetes. Study in general: Cell yields, age and gender were similar between patients and healthy donors. Study results and caveats: Insertions at VDJ junctions were less frequent in type 1 diabetes patients. These patients also deleted more nucleotides at the same junctions. In every one of the four CD4+ subsets, TCRB CDR3s were moderately but significantly shorter in Type 1 diabetes patients.

In its sample, this clone was seen a few times. As yet, its antigen is unknown. Sequenced material consisted of expressed TCRB transcripts (all of the isolated RNA was reverse transcribed). Data came from immunoSEQ multiplex PCR; TCRdb stores just in-frame clones and leaves some out. The sample has around 710,000 clones; 9.5% to 15% are singletons. In germline, CDR1 is SGHRS, CDR2 YFSETQ. The V end lost 0 bases, the J end lost 3 bases, and 6 bases lay between the germline ends. This CDR3 is 14 amino acids long. The J gene is TRBJ2-2, the V gene TRBV5-1; D gene uncertain. Material: naive CD4+ T cells from blood. This TCR derives from a man younger than 40 with type 1 diabetes. CDR3 residues: CASSLAFDTGELFF. The CDR3 coding sequence is TGCGCCAGCAGCTTGGCCTTCGACACCGGGGAGCTGTTTTTT.